This TCR beta chain was sequenced during a study of cytomegalovirus exposure and HLA in healthy donors. PCR used 60 Vbeta primers and 13 Jbeta primers. Produced via immunoSEQ multiplex PCR; TCRdb's table is partial and in-frame only. This table holds roughly 140,000 clones, roughly 62% found once. General observations from the study: TCR beta sequences reportedly predicted the HLA-A and HLA-B alleles of most subjects accurately.

The germline gives CDR1 MNHEY, CDR2 SVGAGI. J lost 0 bases, V lost 6 bases, and 8 bases had no gene match. The CDR3 has 15 amino acids. On this clone itself: Its specificity is unknown.

The origin of this receptor is a man aged 55 to 70 in good health and CMV-seronegative. The rearrangement uses TRBV6-5 and TRBJ2-7; the match to TRBD2 covers 7 bases. Sequenced: PBMCs. CDR3 region: CASRRGRGDSYEQYF. In nucleotides, the CDR3 is TGTGCCAGCAGAAGGGGTCGGGGGGACTCCTACGAGCAGTACTTC.